A single sample is the source of the 28 T cell receptor beta chains below, sequenced in a study of T cells in Graves' hyperthyroidism and ophthalmopathy (dated by TCRdb to between 2017 and 2020). Receptors were amplified or captured by multiplex PCR. Sequenced using an Illumina HiSeq 2000. The TCR beta CDR3 regions were amplified from RNA transcripts. For the first round of RT-PCR on the TCR CDR3, the HTBI primer set was used together with the Qiagen OneStep RT-PCR kit. TCRdb handled the public reads itself, with Q25 trimming in fastp and clone calling in MiXCR, and kept productive beta chains. Each CDR3 protein appears once, grouped with its most common genes and DNA. The sample includes approximately 620,000 distinct CDR3 sequences, with 15% to 20% observed a single time. Roughly 3% of the sample goes to the ten largest clones. The sample taken for sequencing was blood. The source of these receptors is a woman in her forties with Graves' ophthalmopathy.

This clonotype was detected ten times or more. J is TRBJ2-5 and V is TRBV2, with 7 nucleotides matching TRBD2. The CDR3 is made up of 16 amino acids. The V and J ends lost 0 bases and 2 bases, in that order; junction bases with no gene match: 6. Germline V lookup: CDR1 SNHLY, CDR2 FYNNEI. CDR3 sequence: CASSEARASGQETQYF. The CDR3, as DNA: TGTGCCAGCAGTGAAGCGCGGGCTAGCGGTCAAGAGACCCAGTACTTC.

This clonotype was seen a few times. This chain links TRBV9 with TRBJ2-7; 7 bases line up with TRBD1. After removal of 2 bases from V and 1 base from J, the junction contained 3 bases not matched to a gene. This CDR3 region has 14 residues. In germline, CDR1 is SGDLS, CDR2 YYNGEE. CDR3 sequence: CASSVTGTSYEQYF. The CDR3 coding sequence is TGTGCCAGCAGCGTGACAGGGACATCCTACGAGCAGTACTTC. The variable domain in full, completed from reference TRBV9 and TRBJ2-7, reads DSGVTQTPKHLITATGQRVTLRCSPRSGDLSVYWYQQSLDQGLQFLIQYYNGEERAKGNILERFSAQQFPDLHSELNLSSLELGDSALYFCASSVTGTSYEQYFGPGTRLTVT.

This clonotype was counted many times. The V gene is TRBV18, the J gene TRBJ2-7; D uncertain. CDR1 is KGHSH and CDR2 is LQKENI in the germline V gene. This CDR3 has 13 amino acids. V lost 6 bases and J lost 1, with 10 bases in between. The CDR3 here is CASSPVGSYEQYF. The DNA for the CDR3 is TGTGCCAGCTCGCCGGTCGGGTCCTACGAGCAGTACTTC. Combining the CDR3 with reference TRBV18 and TRBJ2-7 gives the whole variable domain NAGVMQNPRHLVRRRGQEARLRCSPMKGHSHVYWYRQLPEEGLKFMVYLQKENIIDESGMPKERFSAEFPKEGPSILRIQQVVRGDSAAYFCASSPVGSYEQYFGPGTRLTVT.

This clonotype occurred a few times. The chain is built from TRBV7-9 and TRBJ1-2; the match to TRBD1 covers 7 bases. This CDR3 spans 13 amino acids. Germline-derived CDR1 and CDR2 are SEHNR and FQNEAQ (reference sequence). The V gene end was trimmed by 5 bases and the J gene end by 12 bases; junction bases not matched to a gene: 12. The CDR3 coding sequence is TGTGCCAGCAGCCCGATCGTGCCAACAGGGGACACCTTC. Translation: CASSPIVPTGDTF.

The CDR3, as DNA: TGCAGTGGGTTGAAGACTTCCTACGAGCAGTACTTC. As protein: CSGLKTSYEQYF. J is TRBJ2-7 and V is TRBV20-1; D unclear. The V gene lost 7 bases and the J gene lost 1 base, with 11 bases spanning the gap. The CDR3 has 12 amino acids. Germline loops: CDR1 DFQATT, CDR2 SNEGSKA (reference sequence).

The chain is built from TRBV14 and TRBJ1-1; D call uncertain. The germline V gene has CDR1 SGHDN and CDR2 FVKESK. Trimming took off 1 base at V and 11 bases at J, with 17 bases between the two ends. CDR3 length: 14 residues. Written as DNA, the CDR3 is TGTGCCAGCAGCCAAGGTGTAGGGAGATTTTGGGCTTTCTTT. It encodes CASSQGVGRFWAFF.

This clonotype was detected ten times or more. This chain uses TRBV12-3 or TRBV12-4 with TRBJ2-7; no reliable D call. The CDR3 length is 16 residues. Deletions cut 1 base from V and 2 bases from J, with 15 bases between. CDR3 region: CASSLGLRVVPYEQYF. CDR3 coding DNA: TGTGCCAGCAGTTTAGGCCTTAGGGTCGTACCCTACGAGCAGTACTTC.

The chain uses TRBV18 and TRBJ1-2; D perhaps matches TRBD1 (5 bases). The germline V gene encodes CDR1 KGHSH and CDR2 LQKENI. Trimming shortened V by 2 bases and J by 7 bases, and 17 bases separated the two germline ends. The CDR3 consists of 15 residues. The chain's CDR3 is CASSPDRDVLSGYTF. CDR3 bases: TGTGCCAGCTCACCAGACAGAGATGTTCTAAGTGGCTACACCTTC.

The CDR3 here is CSVGVAGSSYEQYF. CDR3 bases: TGCAGCGTTGGAGTAGCGGGATCCTCCTACGAGCAGTACTTC. The chain couples TRBV29-1 to TRBJ2-7, with TRBD2 matching 8 bases. J was trimmed by 0 bases and V by 4 bases; bases with no gene match: 5. CDR3 size: 14 residues. CDR1 is SQVTM and CDR2 is ANQGSEA in the germline V gene.

This clonotype came up many times. The chain's CDR3 is CASSYSSTGGPYEQYF. For the CDR3, the DNA is TGTGCCAGCAGTTACTCGTCCACAGGGGGGCCCTACGAGCAGTACTTC. The chain recombines TRBV6-6 with TRBJ2-7; 8 nucleotides align to TRBD1. Germline-derived CDR1 and CDR2 are MNHNY and SVGAGI (reference sequence). The CDR3 contains 16 residues. J lost 2 bases, V lost 0 bases, and 6 bases had no gene match.

This clonotype was picked up many times. The gene calls are TRBV13 and TRBJ2-7, with 9 bases that match TRBD2. Germline-derived CDR1 and CDR2 are PRHDT and FYEKMQ (reference sequence). Unmatched junction bases numbered 4, after V lost 1 base and J lost 0 bases. The CDR3 contains 16 residues. The CDR3 coding sequence is TGTGCCAGCAGCTTAGCCGGCGGGGGGGTCTCCTACGAGCAGTACTTC. Residues: CASSLAGGGVSYEQYF.

This clonotype was seen at least ten times. The rearrangement links TRBV18 to TRBJ1-4; unclear D gene. V lost 2 bases, J lost 5 bases, and 12 bases lay in between. The germline V gene encodes CDR1 KGHSH and CDR2 LQKENI. This CDR3 is 15 amino acids long. The CDR3 DNA follows: TGTGCCAGCTCACCAGCCCCAGGTTTCAATGAAAAACTGTTTTTT. Translating it yields CASSPAPGFNEKLFF.

This clonotype was counted only a few times. The chain employs TRBV27 and TRBJ1-5, with D unclear. The CDR3 sequence is 14 residues long. V dropped 8 bases and J dropped 7 bases, with 18 bases sitting between them. Looked up from germline, CDR1 is MNHEY and CDR2 is SMNVEV (reference sequence). This chain's CDR3 is CASGLNLSGQPQHF. CDR3 bases: TGTGCCAGCGGACTAAACCTGTCTGGGCAGCCCCAGCATTTT.

This clonotype was seen only a few times. The CDR3 bases are TGTGCCAGCAGTTCAACAAGGGGGAACACTGAAGCTTTCTTT. Protein: CASSSTRGNTEAFF. V is TRBV2 and J is TRBJ1-1, with D perhaps matching TRBD1 (5 bases). V was cut by 5 bases and J by 1 base, with 11 bases left in between. CDR3 length: 14 amino acids. Germline lookup yields CDR1 SNHLY and CDR2 FYNNEI.

This clonotype was seen ten or more times. The chain has TRBV6-1 and TRBJ2-1; TRBD1 agrees at 8 bases. This CDR3 region has 14 residues. Losses at the gene ends were 5 bases for V and 5 bases for J; bases not matched to a gene: 5. The germline gives CDR1 MNHNS, CDR2 SASEGT. DNA of the CDR3: TGTGCCAGCAGTCTCTGGACAGGGAACAATGAGCAGTTCTTC. This encodes CASSLWTGNNEQFF.

This clonotype was observed many times. The rearrangement uses TRBV20-1 and TRBJ2-3, with no clear D. Germline values: CDR1 DFQATT, CDR2 SNEGSKA (reference sequence). The length of the CDR3 is 15 residues. V lost 0 bases and J 0 bases, leaving 10 bases between the germline ends. The CDR3 spells CSARDRSSSTDTQYF. The CDR3 coding sequence is TGCAGTGCTAGAGATCGGAGTAGCAGCACAGATACGCAGTATTTT.

The genes are TRBV11-2 and TRBJ1-1, with TRBD1 matching over 7 bases. Germline CDR1 and CDR2: SGHAT and FQNNGV. The CDR3 spans 12 residues. The ends lost 5 bases at V and 6 bases at J; junction bases unmatched: 3. The CDR3, as DNA: TGTGCCAGCAGCGGCAGGGGGGCTGAAGCTTTCTTT. Protein sequence: CASSGRGAEAFF.

This clonotype came up many times. This CDR3 is CASSRPWQGALQETQYF. The CDR3 region has the DNA TGTGCCAGCAGCCGACCTTGGCAGGGGGCTCTTCAAGAGACCCAGTACTTC. J is TRBJ2-5 and V is TRBV12-3 or TRBV12-4; TRBD1 agrees at 8 bases. V was clipped by 6 bases and J by 2 bases; unmatched bases: 14. The CDR3 spans 17 residues.

This clonotype was observed a single time. The gene calls are TRBV7-9 and TRBJ2-7, with 7 bases that match TRBD2. CDR1 and CDR2 from the germline V gene are SEHNR and FQNEAQ (reference sequence). This CDR3 contains 14 residues. The J segment lost 0 bases and the V segment lost 6 bases, leaving 5 bases of the junction unmatched. The chain's CDR3 is CASRMGGSSYEQYF. In DNA, the CDR3 is TGTGCCAGCAGAATGGGCGGGAGCTCCTACGAGCAGTACTTC.

This clonotype has a count of ten or more. V and J are TRBV3-1 and TRBJ2-3; no clear D gene. V was cut by 7 bases and J by 5 bases, with 16 bases left in between. This CDR3 comprises 14 residues. The germline CDR1 and CDR2 sequences are LGHDT and YNNKEL (reference sequence). CDR3: CASTLTSKGDTQYF. The CDR3 coding sequence is TGTGCCAGCACCCTCACTTCGAAGGGAGATACGCAGTATTTT.

The sample holds many counts of this clonotype. The V and J genes are TRBV3-1 and TRBJ2-1, with 7 bases lining up with TRBD1. V shed 1 base and J 14 bases; nucleotides not matched to a gene: 5. Looked up from germline, CDR1 is LGHDT and CDR2 is YNNKEL (reference sequence). This CDR3 has 12 residues. In DNA form, the CDR3 reads TGTGCCAGCAGCCAAGGGGACAGTTTTAAGTTCTTC. Its translation is CASSQGDSFKFF.

There are a few counts of this clonotype. A much more abundant neighbour one base away suggests this may be a read error. The rearrangement links TRBV27 to TRBJ2-7; D call uncertain. This CDR3 comprises 10 residues. Per germline, CDR1 MNHEY and CDR2 SMNVEV (reference sequence). V lost 8 bases and J lost 3, with 5 bases in between. The chain's CDR3 is CASGHYEQYF. Here the CDR3 DNA reads TGTGCCAGCGGTCACTACGAGCAGTACTTC.

This clonotype appeared many times. The CDR3 nucleotides are TGTGCCAGCAGCCAGCGGGAAGGGAAGAATAACTATGGCTACACCTTC. It yields the protein CASSQREGKNNYGYTF. V and J are TRBV12-3 or TRBV12-4 and TRBJ1-2; D remains ambiguous. Trimming pared 6 bases from V and 1 base from J, leaving 18 bases between. The CDR3 runs to 16 residues.

A few counts support this clonotype. V and J are TRBV5-1 and TRBJ2-5; tentatively, D is TRBD1 or TRBD2 (5 bases each). The CDR3 extends over 17 amino acids. Germline-derived CDR1 and CDR2 are SGHRS and YFSETQ. V was pared by 4 bases and J by 3 bases, with 22 bases between. CDR3 amino acids: CASSPGGAGRDKETQYF. The CDR3 DNA is TGCGCCAGCAGCCCGGGTGGGGCTGGGAGAGATAAAGAGACCCAGTACTTC.

This clonotype was counted at least ten times. The V and J genes are TRBV6-1 and TRBJ1-5; D call uncertain. Germline CDR1 is MNHNS and CDR2 is SASEGT. The germline V and J ends were trimmed by 6 bases and 5 bases, with 17 bases remaining between them. The CDR3 spans 15 residues. This CDR3 reads CASSPAGASYQPQHF. The DNA for the CDR3 is TGTGCCAGCAGCCCCGCCGGAGCTAGTTATCAGCCCCAGCATTTT.

The gene calls are TRBV30 and TRBJ1-6; D is uncertain. V lost 1 base and J lost 10, with 8 bases in between. Germline loops: CDR1 GTSNPN, CDR2 SVGIG (reference sequence). This CDR3 has 12 residues. The CDR3 nucleotides read TGTGCCTGGAGTGGAACCGAATCACCCCTCCACTTT. Residues: CAWSGTESPLHF.

This clonotype occurred a few times. The chain links TRBV6-2 or TRBV6-3 to TRBJ2-7, with 7 bases that match TRBD1. Germline CDR1 and CDR2: MNHEY and SVGEGT. Trimming took 7 bases from V and 4 from J; bases not matched to a gene: 7. CDR3 size: 13 residues. In DNA form, the CDR3 reads TGTGCCAGCACCGAGGGGGCGCATTACGAGCAGTACTTC. It codes for CASTEGAHYEQYF.

This clonotype was counted many times. V usage is TRBV5-1 and J usage is TRBJ2-2; D uncertain. From germline, CDR1 is SGHRS and CDR2 YFSETQ. This CDR3 is built from 15 residues. Trimming took off 4 bases at V and 5 bases at J, with 15 bases between the two ends. The CDR3 DNA reads TGCGCCAGCAGCCGCCAATCTGGCCTGACCGGGGAGCTGTTTTTT. Translating gives CASSRQSGLTGELFF.